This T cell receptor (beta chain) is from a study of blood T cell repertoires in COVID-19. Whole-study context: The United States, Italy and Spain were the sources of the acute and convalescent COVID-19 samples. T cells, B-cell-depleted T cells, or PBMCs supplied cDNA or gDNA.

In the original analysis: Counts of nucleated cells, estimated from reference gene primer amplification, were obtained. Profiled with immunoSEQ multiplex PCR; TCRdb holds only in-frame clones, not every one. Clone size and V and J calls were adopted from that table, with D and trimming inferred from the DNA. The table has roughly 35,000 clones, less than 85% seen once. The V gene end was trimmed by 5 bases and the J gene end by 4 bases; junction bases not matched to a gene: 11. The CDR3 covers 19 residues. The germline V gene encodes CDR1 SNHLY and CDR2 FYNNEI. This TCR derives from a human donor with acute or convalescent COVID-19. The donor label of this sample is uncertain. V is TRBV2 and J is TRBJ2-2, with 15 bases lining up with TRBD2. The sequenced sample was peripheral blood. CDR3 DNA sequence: TGTGCCAGCAGTTATAGGACTAGCGGGGGGGCCGCGGGCACCGGGGAGCTGTTTTTT. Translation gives CASSYRTSGGAAGTGELFF. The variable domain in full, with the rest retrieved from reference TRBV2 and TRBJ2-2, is EPEVTQTPSHQVTQMGQEVILRCVPISNHLYFYWYRQILGQKVEFLVSFYNNEISEKSEIFDDQFSVERPDGSNFTLKIRSTKLEDSAMYFCASSYRTSGGAAGTGELFFGEGSRLTVL.